These 27 T cell receptor beta chains share one sample of origin, sequenced in a study of graft-versus-host responses after intestinal transplantation. These receptors' targets are unknown. TCRdb's copy holds only in-frame clones and misses some; the assay was immunoSEQ multiplex PCR. The sample lists 98,000 or so clones, more than 85% occurring once. The material was unstimulated CD4+ T cells sorted from spleen or lymph node cells, obtained before intestinal transplant. The source is a human donor who received an intestinal transplant.

This clone is a singleton in its sample. In the same sample, other DNA sequences code for this CDR3. The chain combines TRBV2 with TRBJ2-7; D might be TRBD2 (6 bases). CDR3 length: 15 residues. CDR1 is SNHLY and CDR2 is FYNNEI in the germline V gene. Trimming shortened V by 4 bases and J by 2 bases, and 15 bases separated the two germline ends. CDR3 DNA sequence: TGTGCCAGCAGTGGAAGTAGGGACTTAACCTACGAGCAGTACTTC. Translation: CASSGSRDLTYEQYF.

The J gene is TRBJ2-2, the V gene TRBV7-9; D ambiguous. Germline CDR1 and CDR2: SEHNR and FQNEAQ (reference sequence). Trimming took off 4 bases at V and 8 bases at J, with 14 bases between the two ends. The CDR3 covers 14 residues. Written as DNA, the CDR3 is TGTGCCAGCAGCTATGACACACGCACTGGGGAGCTGTTTTTT. Its translation is CASSYDTRTGELFF.

The rearrangement links TRBV4-1 to TRBJ2-3, with D possibly matching TRBD1 (6 bases). The CDR3 spans 14 residues. In germline, CDR1 is MGHRA, CDR2 YSYEKL. V was trimmed by 2 bases and J by 3 bases, leaving 9 bases between them. CDR3 in DNA: TGCGCCAGCAGCCAAATGAGGGGGACAGATACGCAGTATTTT. It yields the protein CASSQMRGTDTQYF.

The CDR3 region has the DNA TGTGCCAGCAGTGAAGGAGCCGGGTCAGTATTCTCACCCCTCCACTTT. This gives the protein CASSEGAGSVFSPLHF. This rearrangement joins TRBV6-1 to TRBJ1-6; no clear D gene. This CDR3 spans 16 amino acids. From germline, CDR1 is MNHNS and CDR2 SASEGT. V shed 1 base and J shed 10 bases, with 17 bases lying between them.

The chain joins TRBV29-1 to TRBJ2-1; 9 nucleotides align to TRBD2. Germline CDR1 SQVTM, CDR2 ANQGSEA. CDR3 length: 12 residues. Trimming removed 3 bases from V and 9 bases from J; junction bases left unmatched: 3. This CDR3 is CSVEGLAAEQFF. The CDR3 DNA follows: TGCAGCGTTGAGGGACTAGCAGCTGAGCAGTTCTTC.

The genes are TRBV28 and TRBJ2-7; 8 positions match TRBD1. The junction had 9 bases not matched to a gene; V was cut back by 4 bases and J by 4 bases. Germline CDR1 MDHEN, CDR2 SYDVKM. This CDR3 is 15 amino acids long. CDR3 coding DNA: TGTGCCAGCAGTTCCTCTGGACAGGGTGGGTACGAGCAGTACTTC. Protein product: CASSSSGQGGYEQYF.

J is TRBJ1-2 and V is TRBV19, with 7 nucleotides matching TRBD1. CDR1 LNHDA and CDR2 SQIVND come from the germline V gene (reference sequence). CDR3 length: 13 residues. Trimming at V came to 7 bases and at J to 4 bases, leaving 6 bases not matched to a gene. This CDR3 reads CASNRGRPYGYTF. As DNA, the CDR3 is TGTGCCAGTAATAGGGGGCGCCCCTATGGCTACACCTTC.

The DNA for the CDR3 is TGTGCCACCTCCCCCGGGACTAGACAAGAGACCCAGTACTTC. Translation gives CATSPGTRQETQYF. The gene calls are TRBV6-1 and TRBJ2-5; 8 bases align to TRBD2. Germline V gives CDR1 MNHNS, CDR2 SASEGT. The length of the CDR3 is 14 residues. Trimming cost V 10 bases and J 2 bases; bases outside gene matches: 9.

V gene TRBV30 combines with J gene TRBJ2-1; D gene uncertain. V lost 2 bases, J lost 1 base, and 9 bases lay in between. The CDR3 runs to 14 residues. Germline values: CDR1 GTSNPN, CDR2 SVGIG (reference sequence). CDR3 residues: CAWSIGLSYNEQFF. Here the CDR3 DNA reads TGTGCCTGGAGTATAGGATTATCCTACAATGAGCAGTTCTTC.

The V call is TRBV11-2, the J call TRBJ2-3; D is possibly TRBD2 (6 bases). Trimming removed 5 bases at V and 2 bases at J, with 11 bases between. Per germline, CDR1 SGHAT and CDR2 FQNNGV. The CDR3 covers 14 residues. The CDR3 spells CASSPGLYTDTQYF. CDR3 nucleotide sequence: TGTGCCAGCAGCCCGGGACTTTACACAGATACGCAGTATTTT.

The chain has TRBV28 and TRBJ1-6; TRBD1 might be the D (5 bases). Germline lookup yields CDR1 MDHEN and CDR2 SYDVKM. The V and J ends lost 2 bases and 1 base respectively, with 12 bases between them. The CDR3 covers 17 residues. In DNA, the CDR3 is TGTGCCAGCAGTTTAGGTGGCGGGGGTTCCTATAATTCACCCCTCCACTTT. Residues: CASSLGGGGSYNSPLHF.

The J gene is TRBJ2-2, the V gene TRBV7-3, with 8 nucleotides matching TRBD1. In germline, CDR1 is SGHTA, CDR2 FQGTGA. The CDR3 runs 13 residues. V lost 5 bases and J lost 6; bases outside the gene matches: 2. The CDR3: CASSVDRAGELFF. For the CDR3, the DNA is TGTGCCAGCAGCGTGGACAGGGCCGGGGAGCTGTTTTTT.

The V call is TRBV14, the J call TRBJ2-1; 11 bases are a match to TRBD2. Germline V gives CDR1 SGHDN, CDR2 FVKESK. After removal of 4 bases from V and 7 bases from J, the junction contained 12 bases not matched to a gene. CDR3 length: 17 amino acids. CDR3 nucleotides: TGTGCCAGCAGCCCCCGCCTAGCGGGGGGAGATCTAAATGAGCAGTTCTTC. Translating gives CASSPRLAGGDLNEQFF.

The chain is built from TRBV7-6 and TRBJ2-1; either TRBD1 or TRBD2 may supply D (5 bases each). V lost 4 bases and J 6 bases, leaving 10 bases between the germline ends. The CDR3 is 13 residues long. Germline CDR1 is SGHVS and CDR2 is FNYEAQ. CDR3 DNA sequence: TGTGCCAGCAGCTCCACTAGGGGCAATGAGCAGTTCTTC. Translating gives CASSSTRGNEQFF.

J is TRBJ2-7 and V is TRBV4-2, with TRBD2 matching over 8 bases. Unmatched junction bases numbered 4, after V lost 0 bases and J lost 3 bases. Germline CDR1 LGHNA, CDR2 YNFKEQ. The CDR3 is 15 amino acids. CDR3: CASSQDLLAGYEQYF. CDR3 nucleotide sequence: TGTGCCAGCAGCCAAGATCTTCTAGCGGGCTACGAGCAGTACTTC.

This clone was seen a handful of times. The chain joins TRBV6-4 to TRBJ2-1, with TRBD2 identical over 8 bases. The CDR3 is made up of 16 amino acids. Germline CDR1 MRHNA, CDR2 SNTAGT. The junction had 13 bases not matched to a gene; V was cut back by 2 bases and J by 10 bases. This CDR3 is CASSDEGSSGQEEQFF. The CDR3 DNA reads as TGTGCCAGCAGTGACGAGGGGTCTAGCGGGCAGGAGGAGCAGTTCTTC.

The chain recombines TRBV5-5 with TRBJ1-1; D is ambiguous. The germline V gene has CDR1 SGHKS and CDR2 YYEKEE (reference sequence). Trimming took off 0 bases at V and 5 bases at J, with 2 bases between the two ends. The CDR3 consists of 11 residues. The CDR3 sequence: CASSLETEAFF. CDR3 DNA: TGTGCCAGCAGCTTGGAGACTGAAGCTTTCTTT.

The chain has TRBV2 and TRBJ1-1; weak D call: TRBD1 (5 bases). V shed 4 bases and J shed 1 base, with 13 bases lying between them. The CDR3 has 15 amino acids. The germline CDR1 and CDR2 sequences are SNHLY and FYNNEI. In DNA form, the CDR3 reads TGTGCCAGCAGTGTGGAGGGGCTAGGGAACACTGAAGCTTTCTTT. This translates into CASSVEGLGNTEAFF.

This clone was picked up a small number of times. This chain connects TRBV5-4 to TRBJ2-7; D call uncertain. The CDR3 spans 13 residues. The V end was cut by 4 bases, the J end by 0 bases, with 8 bases between. The germline gives CDR1 SGHNT, CDR2 YYREEE (reference sequence). The CDR3 DNA reads TGTGCCAGCAGCCTCGACAACTCCTACGAGCAGTACTTC. Translated: CASSLDNSYEQYF.

This rearrangement joins TRBV30 to TRBJ2-1; 12 nucleotides match TRBD2. Germline V CDR1 and CDR2: GTSNPN, SVGIG (reference sequence). The CDR3 loop spans 13 amino acids. The J segment lost 6 bases and the V segment lost 3 bases, leaving 0 bases of the junction unmatched. DNA of the CDR3: TGTGCCTGGAGGGGACTAGCGGGCAATGAGCAGTTCTTC. It yields the protein CAWRGLAGNEQFF.

The chain joins TRBV12-5 to TRBJ1-1, with TRBD1 matching 7 bases. Germline loops: CDR1 LGHNT, CDR2 FRNRAP. V lost 2 bases to trimming and J lost 6 bases; unmatched junction nucleotides: 6. This CDR3 contains 14 residues. This chain's CDR3 is CASGLSTGTAEAFF. The CDR3 DNA reads TGTGCTAGTGGTTTGTCCACTGGGACAGCTGAAGCTTTCTTT.

V and J are TRBV7-3 and TRBJ2-2, with 7 bases identical to TRBD1. J lost 3 bases, V lost 5 bases, and 6 bases had no gene match. The germline gives CDR1 SGHTA, CDR2 FQGTGA. The CDR3 contains 15 residues. The chain's CDR3 is CASSKGQLYTGELFF. CDR3 coding DNA: TGTGCCAGCAGCAAGGGACAGTTATACACCGGGGAGCTGTTTTTT.

The V and J genes are TRBV7-3 and TRBJ2-1; D is tentatively TRBD1 or TRBD2 (7 bases each). Germline CDR1 SGHTA, CDR2 FQGTGA. This CDR3 contains 15 residues. V lost 5 bases, J lost 7 bases, and 18 bases lay in between. The CDR3 is CASSPTGRALNEQFF. In DNA form, the CDR3 reads TGTGCCAGCAGCCCGACAGGGAGGGCCTTGAATGAGCAGTTCTTC.

The rearrangement joins TRBV6-5 to TRBJ1-2; 7 nucleotides agree with TRBD1. J was trimmed by 3 bases and V by 8 bases; bases with no gene match: 3. The germline CDR1 and CDR2 sequences are MNHEY and SVGAGI. CDR3 length equals 12 residues. The CDR3 DNA is TGTGCCAGCGGGACAGCTGACTATGGCTACACCTTC. It codes for CASGTADYGYTF.

This clone came up once. The chain employs TRBV2 and TRBJ1-6; 9 positions match TRBD1. V shed 3 bases, J shed 11 bases, and the junction held 8 bases outside the gene matches. There are 15 residues in the CDR3. Germline assignment: CDR1 SNHLY and CDR2 FYNNEI. CDR3 coding DNA: TGTGCCAGCAGTGAGGAGTACAGGGGGCGCGCACCCCTCCACTTT. Its protein product is CASSEEYRGRAPLHF.

This rearrangement joins TRBV6-5 to TRBJ2-3, with TRBD2 as a possible D gene (5 bases). This CDR3 has 15 residues. CDR1 is MNHEY and CDR2 is SVGAGI in the germline V gene. The V and J ends lost 0 bases and 6 bases respectively, with 13 bases between them. For the CDR3, the DNA is TGTGCCAGCAGTTACTCTATGGCGAGGGCCGATACGCAGTATTTT. It is translated as CASSYSMARADTQYF.

The chain couples TRBV6-5 to TRBJ1-4; TRBD1 might be the D (5 bases). Germline V gene lookup returns CDR1 MNHEY and CDR2 SVGAGI. The CDR3 contains 13 residues. V was clipped by 7 bases and J by 10 bases, with 16 bases between them. The CDR3 spells CASTYTSGGKLFF. The CDR3 nucleotides are TGTGCCAGCACCTATACTTCGGGGGGAAAACTGTTTTTT.